This T cell receptor beta chain originates from a study of beta chain features in type 1 diabetes. Whole-study results and caveats: An over-representation of cells with high TCR expression could result from cDNA sequencing. In all four CD4+ subsets, TCRB CDR3 length was significantly, moderately reduced in type 1 diabetes.

As every portion of the isolated RNA was reverse transcribed, the sequencing read expressed TCRB transcripts. Read counts averaged roughly 3.5 million for samples of naive, central memory and regulatory T cells. Repertoires were generated with immunoSEQ multiplex PCR, while TCRdb's copy carries only in-frame clones and drops some. The sample carries around 340,000 clones, over 7% recorded once. A CD45RO/CCR7/CD25/CD127/CD95/CD27 panel sorted naive, central memory, regulatory and stem cell-like memory CD4+ cells. All sorted populations exceeded 95% purity. Concerning this clone: The target antigen is unknown. A junction boundary mismatches the germline segment, possibly from a read error. The sample carries other DNA sequences with the same CDR3.

The CDR3 covers 12 residues. The V gene's germline CDR1 is SQVTM and CDR2 ANQGSEA. The genes are TRBV29-1 and TRBJ2-3; D is unresolved. The sequencing sample was made of central memory CD4+ T cells from blood. This TCR was sampled from a man between 25 and 39 years old with type 1 diabetes. CDR3 sequence reads: CSVEEGTDTQYF. The CDR3 region has the DNA TGCAGCGTCGAAGAAGGCACAGATACGCAGTATTTT.